This T cell receptor beta chain appears in the sequencing data of a study of CD49a tissue-resident CD8 T cells in human skin (dated 2017 in TCRdb). Concerning the study at large: Tissue-resident memory CD8+ T cell subsets in human skin, defined by CD49a, CD69 and CD103 expression, were examined in the study.

Receptors were amplified or captured by the immunoSEQ multiplex PCR assay. From the authors' description of their analysis: Frequencies of TCR V beta family usage were compared among the sorted CD8+ T cell populations from blood, dermis and epidermis. TCRdb took this table from immuneACCESS and kept in-frame rearrangements with V and J called. Such tables lack part of the clones; where checked against another copy, unresolved V genes explain under half of the gap, and the rest is unexplained. For V, J and clone size, that table is used; D and trimming come from the DNA. The table for this sample lists about 840 clones; 73% of them were counted only once. Of the sample, approximately 12% is held by the ten largest clones. In sorted CD8+ T cells obtained from the blood, dermis and epidermis of about five healthy donors, TCR beta CDR3 regions were analysed. Both blood and skin samples were provided by each TCR-sequenced donor, and all TCR-sequenced donors were healthy individuals. CD8+ T cell populations were isolated by sorting before TCR beta sequencing.

The sample holds a few counts of this clone. The clone's antigen remains unknown. No qualities accompany the bases; no much larger clone lies one base away. Trimmed from V: 5 bases; trimmed from J: 3 bases; junction bases lacking a gene match: 6. According to the germline V gene, CDR1 reads SGDLS and CDR2 reads YYNGEE. Inclusive of the bounding cysteine and phenylalanine, the CDR3 is 14 residues long. The only DNA kept is the CDR3, 42 bases in frame from the first base. Sequencing was carried out using CLA- CD8+ effector memory T cells sorted from blood. The rearrangement combines TRBV9 with TRBJ2-5, and 8 junctional nucleotides match TRBD2. The source of this sequence is a human donor in good health. The nucleotide sequence reads TGTGCCAGCAGTGAATATAGCGGGGAAGAGACCCAGTACTTC. Its protein reads: CASSEYSGEETQYF.